This T cell receptor beta chain was observed in a study of CD8 T cells in Susac syndrome. Random hexamers served to reverse transcribe about 0.5 to 1 ug RNA. Amplification of TCR beta CDR3 used immunoSEQ multiplex PCR across 54 Vbeta and 13 Jbeta. In TCRdb, the immunoSEQ multiplex PCR reads were re-called with MiXCR into one record per CDR3 protein. The data show around 200,000 distinct CDR3 sequences, roughly 95% seen once. In germline, CDR1 is SQVTM, CDR2 ANQGSEA. CDR3 size: 13 residues. The V and J ends lost 5 bases and 2 bases respectively, with 13 bases between them. This rearrangement joins TRBV29-1 to TRBJ2-7; D may be TRBD2 (5 bases). Sequencing was done on a sample of CD4+ T cells from PBMCs. The origin of this receptor is a human donor with Susac syndrome. CDR3 residues: CSVSRAGTYEQYF. The CDR3 bases are TGCAGCGTTAGTCGGGCGGGCACCTACGAGCAGTACTTC.